This TCR beta chain stems from a study of T cells after yellow fever vaccination (dated by TCRdb to about 2019). Turning to the overall study: Libraries from fractions with low cell numbers were prepared with the SMART-Seq v4 Ultra Low Input RNA kit. To follow T-cell clones before and after both primary and booster YFV17D yellow fever vaccination, bulk TCR alpha and beta repertoires underwent longitudinal sequencing. Two healthy male donors, one aged 18 to 30 and one aged 30 to 40 years, made up the cohort. Bulk PBMC replicates and cell subsets were isolated from blood drawn at multiple timepoints before and after both primary and secondary immunization. Overall results and qualifications from the work: After the booster, most clones that had expanded after primary vaccination were detected again (almost 97% of CD4 and under 90% of CD8), suggesting broad maintenance of memory. Because only a couple of donors were included in the study, the extent to which the findings can be generalized is limited. A small share of clonotypes was detected in both CD4 and CD8 compartments, with the overlap likely arising from convergent recombination. Compared with the primary T-cell response, the secondary T-cell response was weaker but faster, peaking on day 5 rather than day 15. Computational filtering was needed because FACS-sorted repertoires could contain abundant contaminating clonotypes from the bulk population.

From the cysteine through the phenylalanine, the CDR3 covers 14 amino acids. Solely the CDR3 DNA is kept, with 42 bases framed from the first base. CDR1 and CDR2 were assigned from the germline V gene as SGHRS and YFSETQ. V loses 5 bases, J loses 2 bases, and the germline ends lie 13 bases apart. TCR cDNA was synthesized by 5'RACE template switching, through which a universal primer site and unique molecular identifiers were introduced. Priming for cDNA synthesis came from both the TCR alpha and TCR beta constant segments. Libraries were amplified in two PCR steps, with sample barcodes and sequencing adapters added in the second step. Sequencing of libraries was done on Illumina HiSeq 2500 (2x100 bp) or NovaSeq (2x150 bp). As for how the authors treated the data: MIGEC was used to demultiplex reads and collapse the reads into UMI consensus sequences, and MiXCR was used for V(D)J alignment. Clonotypes responding to the vaccine were identified with edgeR on replicate PBMC samples, with the criteria of FDR below 0.01 and a log2 fold change above 5 up to day 15. CD4 or CD8 identity was assigned to each bulk clonotype according to whether the clonotype was present at higher abundance in the sequenced CD4 repertoire or the sequenced CD8 repertoire. Using fastp at Q25 and MiXCR, TCRdb reprocessed the public reads and kept productive beta chains. Every distinct CDR3 protein forms one entry, paired with its most common genes and DNA. The V and J calls here are based on TCRdb, not the publication. The sample table lists approximately 510,000 distinct CDR3 sequences, just over 20% of them with a count of one. Around 16% of the sample is held by the ten biggest clonotypes.

The treatment or condition label, read with the paper, signifies: live attenuated yellow fever vaccine strain. Two biological replicates of bulk PBMCs were collected at each blood-draw timepoint. PBMCs were isolated from peripheral blood using a standard Ficoll-Paque protocol. TriZol was used to extract RNA from bulk PBMCs, CD4 and CD8 fractions, and dextramer-positive and dextramer-negative fractions. A remark on this clonotype: The antigen it binds to is not known. The record has no base qualities; no much larger clone is one base away.

The input for sequencing was PBMCs, taken less than 25 days after the first yellow fever vaccination. This chain joins TRBV5-1 to TRBJ2-5; D gene: possibly TRBD1, on 5 matching bases. The TCR sequence derives from a young man who received the YFV17D yellow fever vaccine. The encoded CDR3 is CASSSRQPQETQYF. The nucleotide sequence is TGCGCCAGCAGTTCGAGACAGCCGCAAGAGACCCAGTACTTC. Extended through the reference TRBV5-1 and TRBJ2-5 proteins, this CDR3 yields the full variable domain: KAGVTQTPRYLIKTRGQQVTLSCSPISGHRSVSWYQQTPGQGLQFLFEYFSETQRNKGNFPGRFSGRQFSNSRSEMNVSTLELGDSALYLCASSSRQPQETQYFGPGTRLLVL.